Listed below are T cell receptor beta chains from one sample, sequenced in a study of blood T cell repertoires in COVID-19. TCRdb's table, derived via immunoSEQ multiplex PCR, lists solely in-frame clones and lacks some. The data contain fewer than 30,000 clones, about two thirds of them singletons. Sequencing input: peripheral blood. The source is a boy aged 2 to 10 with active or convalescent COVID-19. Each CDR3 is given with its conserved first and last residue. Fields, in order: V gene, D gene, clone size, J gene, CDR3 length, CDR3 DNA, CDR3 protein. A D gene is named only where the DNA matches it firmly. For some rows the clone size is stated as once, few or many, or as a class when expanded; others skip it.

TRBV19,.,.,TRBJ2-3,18,TGTGCCAGTAGTATAGCACCCGCAGGGACTGCCAGCACAGATACGCAGTATTTT,CASSIAPAGTASTDTQYF
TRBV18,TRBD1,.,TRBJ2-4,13,TGTGCCAGCTCATACCGGGACAGCGCGGGTCAGTACTTC,CASSYRDSAGQYF
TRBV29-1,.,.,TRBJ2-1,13,TGCAGCGTTGCGCGGGCCTCCTACAATGAGCAGTTCTTC,CSVARASYNEQFF
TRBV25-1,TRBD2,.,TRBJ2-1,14,TGTGCCACCACCGGGACTAGCGGTTACAATGAGCAGTTCTTC,CATTGTSGYNEQFF
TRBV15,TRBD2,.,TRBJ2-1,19,TGTGCCACCAGCAGAGATTGGTTAGCGGGGGGACTAACCTACAATGAGCAGTTCTTC,CATSRDWLAGGLTYNEQFF
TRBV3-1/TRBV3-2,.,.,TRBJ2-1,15,TGTGCCAGCAGCCAAGAGGGCGCCCACTACAATGAGCAGTTCTTC,CASSQEGAHYNEQFF
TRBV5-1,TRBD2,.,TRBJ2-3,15,TGCGCCAGCAGCAACCTAGCGGGAGTTAGAGATACGCAGTATTTT,CASSNLAGVRDTQYF
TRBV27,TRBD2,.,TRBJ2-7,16,TGTGCCAGCAGTTTTGGGGAACTAGCGGGATTCTACGAGCAGTACTTC,CASSFGELAGFYEQYF
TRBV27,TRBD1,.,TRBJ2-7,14,TGTGCCAGCAGTTTCCGACAGGGGGATTACGAGCAGTACTTC,CASSFRQGDYEQYF
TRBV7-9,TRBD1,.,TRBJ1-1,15,TGTGCCAGCATCCTACAGGGGGTAGGGAACACTGAAGCTTTCTTT,CASILQGVGNTEAFF
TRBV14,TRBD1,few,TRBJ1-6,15,TGTGCCAGCAGCGAGTGGACAGGGGTAAATTCACCCCTCCACTTT,CASSEWTGVNSPLHF
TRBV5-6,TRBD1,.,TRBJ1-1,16,TGTGCCAGCAGCTTCTGGAGGGGGCGCTTGAACACTGAAGCTTTCTTT,CASSFWRGRLNTEAFF
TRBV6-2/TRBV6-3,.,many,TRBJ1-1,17,TGTGCCAGCAGCATAGTTTTTACTCAGTTTCTTCAGGAAGAAGCTTTCTTT,CASSIVFTQFLQEEAFF
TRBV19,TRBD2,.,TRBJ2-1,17,TGTGCCAGTAGTATAGGCCTAGCGGGAGGGATTTCCGATGAGCAGTTCTTC,CASSIGLAGGISDEQFF
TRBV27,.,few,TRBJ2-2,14,TGTGCCAGCAGGGAGGGGCTCGACACCGGGGAGCTGTTTTTT,CASREGLDTGELFF
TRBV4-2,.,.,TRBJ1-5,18,TGTGCCAGCAGCCAAGATTGGGCCGGGCAGGGTAGCAATCAGCCCCAGCATTTT,CASSQDWAGQGSNQPQHF
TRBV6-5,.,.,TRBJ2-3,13,TGTGCCAGCAGCCTCCACAGCGGGGATACGCAGTATTTT,CASSLHSGDTQYF
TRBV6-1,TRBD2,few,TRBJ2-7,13,TGTGCCAGCAGTGAGGGGGGGACGAAAGAGCAGTACTTC,CASSEGGTKEQYF
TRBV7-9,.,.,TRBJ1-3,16,TGTGCCAGCAGCTCTGGACGGGAGGTCTCTGGAAACACCATATATTTT,CASSSGREVSGNTIYF
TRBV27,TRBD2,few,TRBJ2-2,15,TGTGCCAGCAGTACCGGGACTAGAAAGACCGGGGAGCTGTTTTTT,CASSTGTRKTGELFF
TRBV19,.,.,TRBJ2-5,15,TGTGCCAGTAGTATTGGAGGGGCACAGGGGGAGACCCAGTACTTC,CASSIGGAQGETQYF
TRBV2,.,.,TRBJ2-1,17,TGTGCCAGCAGTGAAGCGCTACGGTCCAGAGGCGGGAATGAGCAGTTCTTC,CASSEALRSRGGNEQFF
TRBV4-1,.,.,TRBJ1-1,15,TGCGCCAGCAGCCAAGAAGCAGGGCTTAGAACTGAAGCTTTCTTT,CASSQEAGLRTEAFF
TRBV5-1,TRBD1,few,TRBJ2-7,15,TGCGCCAGCAGCTTAAACAGGGGGCCAGCCTACGAGCAGTACTTC,CASSLNRGPAYEQYF
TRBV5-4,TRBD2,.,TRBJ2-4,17,TGTGCCAGCAGCGAAGGAGCGGGAGGGCCCAAAATCGACATTCAGTACTTC,CASSEGAGGPKIDIQYF
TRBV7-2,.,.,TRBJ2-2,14,TGTGCCAGCAGCTTAACACAGGGCCCCGGGGAGCTGTTTTTT,CASSLTQGPGELFF
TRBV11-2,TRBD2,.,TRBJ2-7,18,TGTGCCAGCAGCGCAGGGCTCGGACTAGCGGGGACTGGTTGGGAGCAGTACTTC,CASSAGLGLAGTGWEQYF
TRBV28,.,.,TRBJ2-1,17,TGTGCCAGCAGTTTCGGTCCCACGGCGGCTATGCGTAGTGAGCAGTTCTTC,CASSFGPTAAMRSEQFF
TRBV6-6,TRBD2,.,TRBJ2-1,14,TGTGCCAGCGTAGCGGGAGGGGGTTGGAATGAGCAGTTCTTC,CASVAGGGWNEQFF
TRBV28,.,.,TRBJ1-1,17,TGTGCCAGTATGACAACGGAGCTCGGGGTTGCGTACACTGAAGCTTTCTTT,CASMTTELGVAYTEAFF
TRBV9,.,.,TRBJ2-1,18,TGTGCCAGCAGCGTAGGTTCCAATTTTGGGAGACCTTACAATGAGCAGTTCTTC,CASSVGSNFGRPYNEQFF
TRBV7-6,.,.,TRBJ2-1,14,TGTGCCAGCAGCTTACCTCAGGGCGGGGATGAGCAGTTCTTC,CASSLPQGGDEQFF
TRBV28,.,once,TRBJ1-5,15,TGTGCCAGCACAACTTTGGTGGGGAGTATTCAGCCCCAGCATTTT,CASTTLVGSIQPQHF
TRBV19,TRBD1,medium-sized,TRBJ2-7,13,TGTGCCAGTAGTCTGGACAGGGATCGCGAGCAGTACTTC,CASSLDRDREQYF
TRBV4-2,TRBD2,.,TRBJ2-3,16,TGTGCCAGCAGCCAACCGGGACTAGCAGGCGCAGATACGCAGTATTTT,CASSQPGLAGADTQYF
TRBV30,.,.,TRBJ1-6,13,TGTGCCTGGAGGCGGGTCGAGAATTCACCCCTCCACTTT,CAWRRVENSPLHF
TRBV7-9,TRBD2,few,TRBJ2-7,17,TGTGCCAGCAGCTTAGCGGGACTAGCGGGAGGGCCTCACGAGCAGTACTTC,CASSLAGLAGGPHEQYF
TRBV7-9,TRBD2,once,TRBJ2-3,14,TGTGCCAGCAGTGAGCGGGGGATCACAGATACGCAGTATTTT,CASSERGITDTQYF
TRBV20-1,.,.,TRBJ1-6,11,TGCAGTGCTAGGGACAGTTCACCCCTCCACTTT,CSARDSSPLHF
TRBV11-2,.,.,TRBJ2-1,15,TGTGCCAGCAGCTTAGAGAGTCTAGACGCCTATGAGCAGTTCTTC,CASSLESLDAYEQFF
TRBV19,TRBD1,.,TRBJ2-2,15,TGTGCCTGGGACAGGGGACTCGCGAACACCGGGGAGCTGTTTTTT,CAWDRGLANTGELFF
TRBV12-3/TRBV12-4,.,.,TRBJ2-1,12,TGTGCCAGCAGCCAAGGGGGTAATGAGCAGTTCTTC,CASSQGGNEQFF
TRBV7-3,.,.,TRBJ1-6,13,TGTGCCAGCAGCTACTACAGGAATTCACCCCTCCACTTT,CASSYYRNSPLHF